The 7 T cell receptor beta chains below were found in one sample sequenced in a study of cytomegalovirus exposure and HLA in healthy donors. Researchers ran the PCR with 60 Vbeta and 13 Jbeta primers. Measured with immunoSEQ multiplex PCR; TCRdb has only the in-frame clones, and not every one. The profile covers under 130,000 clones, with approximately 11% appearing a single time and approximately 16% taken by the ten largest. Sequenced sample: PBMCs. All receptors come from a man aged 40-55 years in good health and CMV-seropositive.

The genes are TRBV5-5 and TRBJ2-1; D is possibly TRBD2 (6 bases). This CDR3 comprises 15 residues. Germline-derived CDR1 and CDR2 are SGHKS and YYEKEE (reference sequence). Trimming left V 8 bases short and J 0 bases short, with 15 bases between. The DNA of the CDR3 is TGTGCCAGTCGGCTAGCGCCAAGCTCCTACAATGAGCAGTTCTTC. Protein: CASRLAPSSYNEQFF.

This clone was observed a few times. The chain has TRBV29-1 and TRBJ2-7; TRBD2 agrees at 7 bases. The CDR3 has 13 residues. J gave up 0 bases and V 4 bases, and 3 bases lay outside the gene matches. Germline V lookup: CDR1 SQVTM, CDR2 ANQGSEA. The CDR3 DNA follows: TGCAGCGTTGTAAGCGGGAACTCCTACGAGCAGTACTTC. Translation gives CSVVSGNSYEQYF.

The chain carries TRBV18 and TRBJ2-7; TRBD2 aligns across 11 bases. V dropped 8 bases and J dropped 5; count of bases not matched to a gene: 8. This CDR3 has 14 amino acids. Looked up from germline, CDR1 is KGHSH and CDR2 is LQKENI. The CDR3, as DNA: TGTGCCAGCCAAACTAGCGGGAGAATCCACGAGCAGTACTTC. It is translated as CASQTSGRIHEQYF.

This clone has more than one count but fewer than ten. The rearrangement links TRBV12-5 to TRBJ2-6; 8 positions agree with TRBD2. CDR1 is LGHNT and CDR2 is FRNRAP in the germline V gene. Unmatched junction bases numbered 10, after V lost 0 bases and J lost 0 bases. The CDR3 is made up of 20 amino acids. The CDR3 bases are TGTGCTAGTGGTTTGGTACTGGCGCTAGCGGGTCTCTCTGGGGCCAACGTCCTGACTTTC. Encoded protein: CASGLVLALAGLSGANVLTF.

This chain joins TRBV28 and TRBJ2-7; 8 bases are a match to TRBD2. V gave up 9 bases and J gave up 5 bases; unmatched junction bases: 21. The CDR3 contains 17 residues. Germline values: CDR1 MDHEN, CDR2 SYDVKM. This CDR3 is CARSPPGLEAFMDEQYV. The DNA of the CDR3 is TGTGCCAGAAGTCCACCGGGACTAGAGGCTTTCATGGACGAGCAGTACGTC.

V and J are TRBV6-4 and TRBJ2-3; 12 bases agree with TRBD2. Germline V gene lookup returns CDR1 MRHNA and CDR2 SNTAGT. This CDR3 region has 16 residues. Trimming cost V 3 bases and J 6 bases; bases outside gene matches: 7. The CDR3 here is CASSERLAGGSDTQYF. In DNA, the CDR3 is TGTGCCAGCAGTGAAAGGCTAGCGGGAGGGTCCGATACGCAGTATTTT.

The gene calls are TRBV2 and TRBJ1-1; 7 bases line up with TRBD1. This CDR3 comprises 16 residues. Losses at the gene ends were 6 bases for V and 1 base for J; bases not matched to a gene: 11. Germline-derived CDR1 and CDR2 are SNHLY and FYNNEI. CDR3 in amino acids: CASRTDRRVRNTEAFF. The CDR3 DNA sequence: TGTGCCAGCAGGACGGACAGGAGGGTTCGGAACACTGAAGCTTTCTTT.